The rows below give T cell receptor beta chains drawn from one sample of a study of blood T cell repertoires in COVID-19. Only in-frame clones appear in the TCRdb table, and some are missing; sequencing was by immunoSEQ multiplex PCR. The data hold some 180,000 clones, with roughly 78% observed a single time. Sequencing was done on a sample of PBMCs or T cells enriched from blood (not recorded which). These receptors were obtained from a woman in her 70s in a cohort exposed to, infected with or recovered from COVID-19 (not recorded which). Each CDR3 is given with its conserved first and last residue. Each record gives: J gene, clone size, V gene, D gene, CDR3 protein, CDR3 DNA. The D gene is left open where the match is weak. The size entry is marked missing in some rows and otherwise reads once, few, many or a size class.

J gene: TRBJ1-2
clone size: -
V gene: TRBV28
D gene: -
CDR3 protein: CASSLYPGLANYGYTF
CDR3 DNA: TGTGCCAGCAGTTTGTACCCGGGTCTAGCTAACTATGGCTACACCTTC

J gene: TRBJ1-6
clone size: -
V gene: TRBV6-5
D gene: -
CDR3 protein: CASSYDGQRGSPLHF
CDR3 DNA: TGTGCCAGCAGTTACGACGGACAGAGGGGTTCACCCCTCCACTTT

J gene: TRBJ2-2
clone size: -
V gene: TRBV27
D gene: -
CDR3 protein: CASSLFGTRGAQGGELFF
CDR3 DNA: TGTGCCAGCAGTTTATTCGGAACCCGGGGGGCCCAGGGCGGGGAGCTGTTTTTT

J gene: TRBJ1-5
clone size: -
V gene: TRBV20-1
D gene: -
CDR3 protein: CSASSLGRPQHF
CDR3 DNA: TGCAGTGCTAGTTCTTTGGGGCGACCCCAGCATTTT

J gene: TRBJ2-5
clone size: -
V gene: TRBV6-6
D gene: TRBD2
CDR3 protein: CASGTSGSVQETQYF
CDR3 DNA: TGTGCCAGCGGGACTAGCGGGAGTGTTCAAGAGACCCAGTACTTC

J gene: TRBJ2-7
clone size: -
V gene: TRBV6-5
D gene: -
CDR3 protein: CASLRRRELSYEQYF
CDR3 DNA: TGTGCCAGCCTGAGGAGGCGGGAACTCTCCTACGAGCAGTACTTC

J gene: TRBJ2-1
clone size: -
V gene: TRBV11-2
D gene: -
CDR3 protein: CASSFSVGDYNEQFF
CDR3 DNA: TGTGCCAGCAGCTTTAGCGTTGGGGATTACAATGAGCAGTTCTTC

J gene: TRBJ2-7
clone size: -
V gene: TRBV7-9
D gene: TRBD1
CDR3 protein: CASSLALGQGYEQYF
CDR3 DNA: TGTGCCAGCAGCTTAGCCCTGGGACAGGGCTACGAGCAGTACTTC

J gene: TRBJ2-3
clone size: -
V gene: TRBV7-6
D gene: TRBD2
CDR3 protein: CASSLEGSAGVGTQYF
CDR3 DNA: TGTGCCAGCAGCTTAGAAGGCTCGGCGGGAGTTGGCACGCAGTATTTT

J gene: TRBJ1-6
clone size: once
V gene: TRBV5-4
D gene: TRBD1
CDR3 protein: CASSLWTGEASPLHF
CDR3 DNA: TGTGCCAGCAGCTTGTGGACAGGGGAGGCTTCACCCCTCCACTTT

J gene: TRBJ1-1
clone size: -
V gene: TRBV30
D gene: -
CDR3 protein: CAWIKDRSNTEAFF
CDR3 DNA: TGTGCCTGGATTAAAGACAGGTCCAACACTGAAGCTTTCTTT

J gene: TRBJ2-3
clone size: -
V gene: TRBV29-1
D gene: TRBD2
CDR3 protein: CSGKTSGRLFTDTQYF
CDR3 DNA: TGCAGCGGAAAGACTAGCGGGAGACTTTTTACAGATACGCAGTATTTT

J gene: TRBJ1-1
clone size: -
V gene: TRBV6-5
D gene: TRBD1
CDR3 protein: CASSQGATEAFF
CDR3 DNA: TGTGCCAGCAGCCAGGGGGCCACTGAAGCTTTCTTT

J gene: TRBJ1-6
clone size: -
V gene: TRBV19
D gene: -
CDR3 protein: CASSQNYNSPLHF
CDR3 DNA: TGTGCCAGTAGTCAAAACTATAATTCACCCCTCCACTTT

J gene: TRBJ1-6
clone size: -
V gene: TRBV4-3
D gene: -
CDR3 protein: CASSQDGTPYNSPLHF
CDR3 DNA: TGCGCCAGCAGCCAAGACGGGACACCGTATAATTCACCCCTCCACTTT

J gene: TRBJ1-1
clone size: few
V gene: TRBV28
D gene: -
CDR3 protein: CASRRHQGTEAFF
CDR3 DNA: TGTGCCAGCAGGCGACACCAGGGCACTGAAGCTTTCTTT

J gene: TRBJ2-7
clone size: -
V gene: TRBV6-5
D gene: TRBD2
CDR3 protein: CASRLTSGTYEQYF
CDR3 DNA: TGTGCCAGCAGACTAACTAGCGGTACCTACGAGCAGTACTTC

J gene: TRBJ2-1
clone size: -
V gene: TRBV18
D gene: TRBD1
CDR3 protein: CASSPRGHSYNEQFF
CDR3 DNA: TGTGCCAGCTCACCAAGGGGGCACTCCTACAATGAGCAGTTCTTC

J gene: TRBJ2-6
clone size: -
V gene: TRBV5-6
D gene: -
CDR3 protein: CASSLRSSGANVLTF
CDR3 DNA: TGTGCCAGCAGCTTGCGTAGCTCTGGGGCCAACGTCCTGACTTTC

J gene: TRBJ1-4
clone size: -
V gene: TRBV2
D gene: TRBD1
CDR3 protein: CASTGTGGHDSSMKEKLFF
CDR3 DNA: TGTGCCAGTACCGGGACAGGGGGCCACGACTCATCCATGAAGGAAAAACTGTTTTTT

J gene: TRBJ2-2
clone size: -
V gene: TRBV12-5
D gene: TRBD1
CDR3 protein: CASGNGQGATTGELFF
CDR3 DNA: TGTGCTAGTGGCAATGGACAGGGGGCGACCACCGGGGAGCTGTTTTTT

J gene: TRBJ1-1
clone size: -
V gene: TRBV2
D gene: -
CDR3 protein: CASERETNTEAFF
CDR3 DNA: TGTGCCAGTGAGAGAGAGACAAATACTGAAGCTTTCTTT

J gene: TRBJ1-4
clone size: -
V gene: TRBV3-1/TRBV3-2
D gene: -
CDR3 protein: CASSHGTQTTNEKLFF
CDR3 DNA: TGTGCCAGCAGCCACGGGACTCAAACAACTAATGAAAAACTGTTTTTT

J gene: TRBJ1-5
clone size: -
V gene: TRBV10-2
D gene: TRBD1
CDR3 protein: CASAGTEGYNQPQHF
CDR3 DNA: TGCGCCAGCGCGGGGACAGAAGGTTACAATCAGCCCCAGCATTTT

J gene: TRBJ2-1
clone size: -
V gene: TRBV11-3
D gene: -
CDR3 protein: CASSLELGSSHLPTEQFF
CDR3 DNA: TGTGCCAGCAGCTTAGAACTTGGGTCTAGCCATTTACCCACTGAGCAGTTCTTC

J gene: TRBJ2-3
clone size: -
V gene: TRBV4-2
D gene: TRBD2
CDR3 protein: CASSQDLGGSTDTQYF
CDR3 DNA: TGTGCCAGCAGCCAAGATCTGGGAGGGAGCACAGATACGCAGTATTTT

J gene: TRBJ1-5
clone size: -
V gene: TRBV6-5
D gene: -
CDR3 protein: CASSKEVQPQHF
CDR3 DNA: TGTGCCAGCAGTAAGGAGGTTCAGCCCCAGCATTTT

J gene: TRBJ2-1
clone size: -
V gene: TRBV29-1
D gene: -
CDR3 protein: CSVGGSRVVWNEQFF
CDR3 DNA: TGCAGCGTTGGGGGCAGCAGGGTTGTTTGGAATGAGCAGTTCTTC

J gene: TRBJ1-1
clone size: -
V gene: TRBV7-3
D gene: -
CDR3 protein: CASSEQQNTEAFF
CDR3 DNA: TGTGCCAGCAGCGAACAGCAGAACACTGAAGCTTTCTTT

J gene: TRBJ2-2
clone size: many
V gene: TRBV6-5
D gene: -
CDR3 protein: CASLGTGELFF
CDR3 DNA: TGTGCCAGCCTAGGTACCGGGGAGCTGTTTTTT

J gene: TRBJ2-7
clone size: -
V gene: TRBV29-1
D gene: TRBD2
CDR3 protein: CSVVGGADEQYF
CDR3 DNA: TGCAGCGTTGTGGGAGGGGCTGACGAGCAGTACTTC

J gene: TRBJ2-5
clone size: -
V gene: TRBV7-2
D gene: -
CDR3 protein: CASSFAGAETQYF
CDR3 DNA: TGTGCCAGCAGCTTCGCAGGTGCGGAGACCCAGTACTTC

J gene: TRBJ1-1
clone size: -
V gene: TRBV7-3
D gene: -
CDR3 protein: CASSPSYMGLRTEAFF
CDR3 DNA: TGTGCCAGCAGCCCCTCGTACATGGGCCTGCGTACTGAAGCTTTCTTT

J gene: TRBJ2-1
clone size: -
V gene: TRBV6-2/TRBV6-3
D gene: -
CDR3 protein: CASSYSTSGLAYNEQFF
CDR3 DNA: TGTGCCAGCAGTTACAGCACTTCAGGACTCGCCTACAATGAGCAGTTCTTC

J gene: TRBJ2-7
clone size: -
V gene: TRBV10-3
D gene: TRBD2
CDR3 protein: CAISESPLAGSPYEQYF
CDR3 DNA: TGTGCCATCAGTGAGTCTCCACTAGCGGGAAGCCCCTACGAGCAGTACTTC

J gene: TRBJ2-7
clone size: -
V gene: TRBV11-2
D gene: TRBD1
CDR3 protein: CASSIGDSHYEQYF
CDR3 DNA: TGTGCCAGCAGCATCGGGGACAGCCACTACGAGCAGTACTTC

J gene: TRBJ1-2
clone size: -
V gene: TRBV27
D gene: -
CDR3 protein: CAGSLAGAYGYTF
CDR3 DNA: TGTGCCGGCAGTTTAGCAGGGGCCTATGGCTACACCTTC

J gene: TRBJ1-2
clone size: few
V gene: TRBV15
D gene: -
CDR3 protein: CATSREPASGYTF
CDR3 DNA: TGTGCCACCAGCAGAGAACCAGCGAGCGGCTACACCTTC

J gene: TRBJ1-3
clone size: many
V gene: TRBV3-1/TRBV3-2
D gene: -
CDR3 protein: CASSLGRAGSGNTIYF
CDR3 DNA: TGTGCCAGCAGCCTGGGACGTGCGGGGTCTGGAAACACCATATATTTT

J gene: TRBJ2-1
clone size: -
V gene: TRBV5-5
D gene: -
CDR3 protein: CASSWGWGGGEQFF
CDR3 DNA: TGTGCCAGCAGCTGGGGCTGGGGGGGCGGTGAGCAGTTCTTC

J gene: TRBJ2-7
clone size: -
V gene: TRBV7-2
D gene: -
CDR3 protein: CASSTQNSFYEQYF
CDR3 DNA: TGTGCCAGCAGCACCCAGAATAGCTTTTACGAGCAGTACTTC

J gene: TRBJ1-5
clone size: -
V gene: TRBV7-9
D gene: -
CDR3 protein: CASSLGGGNQPQHF
CDR3 DNA: TGTGCCAGCAGCTTAGGCGGCGGAAATCAGCCCCAGCATTTT

J gene: TRBJ1-5
clone size: once
V gene: TRBV6-5
D gene: TRBD1
CDR3 protein: CASSLRDSQGPQHF
CDR3 DNA: TGTGCCAGCAGCCTCCGGGACAGCCAGGGGCCCCAGCATTTT

J gene: TRBJ2-3
clone size: -
V gene: TRBV2
D gene: TRBD2
CDR3 protein: CASSEVLAGTDTQYF
CDR3 DNA: TGTGCCAGCAGTGAAGTACTAGCGGGCACAGATACGCAGTATTTT

J gene: TRBJ2-3
clone size: -
V gene: TRBV4-3
D gene: TRBD2
CDR3 protein: CASSQVVSEREGGDTQYF
CDR3 DNA: TGCGCCAGCAGCCAAGTCGTCAGTGAGCGGGAGGGTGGGGATACGCAGTATTTT

J gene: TRBJ1-5
clone size: once
V gene: TRBV6-2/TRBV6-3
D gene: -
CDR3 protein: CASSSRGAGQPQHF
CDR3 DNA: TGTGCCAGCAGTTCCCGCGGGGCGGGACAGCCCCAGCATTTT

J gene: TRBJ1-1
clone size: -
V gene: TRBV7-3
D gene: -
CDR3 protein: CASSPQGNTEAFF
CDR3 DNA: TGTGCCAGCAGCCCCCAGGGGAACACTGAAGCTTTCTTT

J gene: TRBJ2-3
clone size: -
V gene: TRBV18
D gene: -
CDR3 protein: CASSPPRSANTQYF
CDR3 DNA: TGTGCCAGCTCACCACCGCGATCCGCGAATACGCAGTATTTT

J gene: TRBJ1-1
clone size: few
V gene: TRBV2
D gene: TRBD1
CDR3 protein: CASMTDRDTEAFF
CDR3 DNA: TGTGCCAGCATGACGGACAGGGACACTGAAGCTTTCTTT

J gene: TRBJ2-5
clone size: once
V gene: TRBV5-4
D gene: TRBD2
CDR3 protein: CASSGAGGRYQETQYF
CDR3 DNA: TGTGCCAGCAGCGGGGCGGGGGGCAGGTACCAAGAGACCCAGTACTTC